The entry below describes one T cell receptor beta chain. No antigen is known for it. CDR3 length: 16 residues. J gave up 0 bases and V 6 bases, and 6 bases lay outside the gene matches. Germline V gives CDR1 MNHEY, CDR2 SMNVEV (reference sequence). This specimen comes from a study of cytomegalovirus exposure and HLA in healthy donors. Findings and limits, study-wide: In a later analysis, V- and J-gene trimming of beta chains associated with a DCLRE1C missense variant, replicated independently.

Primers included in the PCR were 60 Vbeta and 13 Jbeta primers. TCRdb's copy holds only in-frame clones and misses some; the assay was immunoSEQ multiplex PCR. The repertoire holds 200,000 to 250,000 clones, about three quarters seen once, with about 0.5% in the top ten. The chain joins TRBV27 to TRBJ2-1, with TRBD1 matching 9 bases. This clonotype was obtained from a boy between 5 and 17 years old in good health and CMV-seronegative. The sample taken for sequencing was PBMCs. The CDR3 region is CASRSGTGNSYNEQFF. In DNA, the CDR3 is TGTGCCAGCAGATCCGGGACAGGGAACTCCTACAATGAGCAGTTCTTC.